One and the same sample provided the 21 T cell receptor beta chains below, sequenced in a study of T cell responses to AZD1222 COVID-19 vaccine. Profiling relied on immunoSEQ multiplex PCR, and the TCRdb table lists in-frame clones only, not all of them. The sample has approximately 75,000 clones, around nine tenths seen once. This sample comprised peripheral blood, obtained 28 days after the second AZD1222 dose. The receptors shown here come from an adult who received the AZD1222 COVID-19 vaccine.

The V call is TRBV2, the J call TRBJ1-2; D gene uncertain. V lost 2 bases and J lost 4, with 8 bases in between. Germline CDR1 and CDR2: SNHLY and FYNNEI. This CDR3 is built from 13 residues. For the CDR3, the DNA is TGTGCCAGCAGTGAACGGCGGATCTATGGCTACACCTTC. It specifies CASSERRIYGYTF.

CDR3 loop: CASSESKGGREAFF. The CDR3 nucleotides are TGCGCCAGCAGTGAGTCGAAGGGAGGAAGGGAAGCTTTCTTT. This chain uses TRBV10-2 with TRBJ1-1; D is uncertain. V lost 0 bases and J lost 8, with 13 bases in between. Germline V gene data show CDR1 as WSHSY and CDR2 as SAAADI. CDR3 size: 14 residues.

The V and J genes are TRBV3-1 (or the pseudogene TRBV3-2) and TRBJ2-6; D not certain. This CDR3 is 14 amino acids long. V was trimmed by 5 bases and J by 0 bases, leaving 5 bases between them. Germline assignment: CDR1 LGHDT and CDR2 YNNKEL (reference sequence). CDR3 region: CASSDSSGANVLTF. In nucleotides, the CDR3 is TGTGCCAGCAGCGATAGCTCTGGGGCCAACGTCCTGACTTTC.

The chain recombines TRBV3-1 (or the pseudogene TRBV3-2) with TRBJ2-1; no firm D call. The germline V gene encodes CDR1 LGHDT and CDR2 YNNKEL (reference sequence). The CDR3 is made up of 14 amino acids. Trimming cost V 5 bases and J 2 bases, with 10 bases left between them. Written as DNA, the CDR3 is TGTGCCAGCAGCAGGCAGAATCCCTACAATGAGCAGTTCTTC. Protein: CASSRQNPYNEQFF.

This clone has just a few counts. This rearrangement joins TRBV7-2 to TRBJ1-3, with D tentatively TRBD1 (5 bases). The CDR3 has 15 amino acids. V shed 5 bases and J shed 0 bases, with 11 bases lying between them. Germline CDR1 reads SGHTA; CDR2 reads FQGNSA. CDR3 nucleotides: TGTGCCAGCAGCAGACAGTCGAGCTCTGGAAACACCATATATTTT. Its translation is CASSRQSSSGNTIYF. The full variable domain, with the rest looked up from reference TRBV7-2 and TRBJ1-3, is GAGVSQSPSNKVTEKGKDVELRCDPISGHTALYWYRQSLGQGLEFLIYFQGNSAPDKSGLPSDRFSAERTGGSVSTLTIQRTQQEDSAVYLCASSRQSSSGNTIYFGEGSWLTVV.

The chain couples TRBV5-1 to TRBJ1-1; D remains ambiguous. V lost 4 bases, J lost 3 bases, and 10 bases lay in between. CDR1 SGHRS and CDR2 YFSETQ come from the germline V gene. This CDR3 has 13 amino acids. The CDR3 reads CASSSDIDTEAFF. The CDR3 nucleotides read TGCGCCAGCAGCAGCGACATTGACACTGAAGCTTTCTTT.

Here the CDR3 reads CAISEAGQGTNTEAFF. CDR3 nucleotide sequence: TGTGCCATCAGTGAGGCTGGTCAGGGCACGAACACTGAAGCTTTCTTT. The chain recombines TRBV10-3 with TRBJ1-1; maybe TRBD1 (5 bases). This CDR3 has 16 amino acids. The V and J ends lost 2 bases and 1 base respectively, with 14 bases between them. Germline V gives CDR1 ENHRY, CDR2 SYGVKD.

This chain uses TRBV2 with TRBJ1-5; 7 bases fit TRBD1. Germline V lookup: CDR1 SNHLY, CDR2 FYNNEI. The CDR3 has 15 amino acids. V gave up 6 bases and J gave up 5 bases; unmatched junction bases: 10. The CDR3: CASSAGRGPYQPQHF. CDR3 nucleotide sequence: TGTGCCAGCAGCGCCGGAAGGGGGCCTTATCAGCCCCAGCATTTT. Full variable domain (missing parts from reference TRBV2 and TRBJ1-5): EPEVTQTPSHQVTQMGQEVILRCVPISNHLYFYWYRQILGQKVEFLVSFYNNEISEKSEIFDDQFSVERPDGSNFTLKIRSTKLEDSAMYFCASSAGRGPYQPQHFGDGTRLSIL.

The chain uses TRBV19 and TRBJ1-1; TRBD1 is a possible D gene (6 bases). This CDR3 spans 14 amino acids. V lost 6 bases and J 4 bases, leaving 15 bases between the germline ends. CDR1 is LNHDA, CDR2 SQIVND, per germline (reference sequence). The chain's CDR3 is CASSVTGRSTEAFF. CDR3 DNA: TGTGCCAGTAGCGTTACAGGGCGAAGCACTGAAGCTTTCTTT.

The gene calls are TRBV3-1 (or the pseudogene TRBV3-2) and TRBJ2-7; D unresolved. This CDR3 is 12 amino acids long. The V gene lost 4 bases and the J gene lost 7 bases, with 11 bases spanning the gap. CDR1 and CDR2 (germline): LGHDT, YNNKEL (reference sequence). As DNA, the CDR3 is TGTGCCAGCAGCCTGGTGACTGCTGAGCAGTACTTC. Translating gives CASSLVTAEQYF.

The V call is TRBV6-5, the J call TRBJ2-3; 11 nucleotides match TRBD1. The trim removed 6 bases at V and 6 bases at J, leaving 5 bases unmatched. Germline V CDR1 and CDR2: MNHEY, SVGAGI. This CDR3 is 14 amino acids long. The CDR3 loop reads CASSTRTGGDTQYF. CDR3 nucleotides: TGTGCCAGCAGCACTCGGACAGGGGGCGATACGCAGTATTTT.

The chain couples TRBV4-2 to TRBJ1-2; perhaps TRBD1 as D (5 bases). The ends were cut back, 0 bases at V and 4 bases at J, with 12 bases in the middle. The V gene's germline CDR1 is LGHNA and CDR2 YNFKEQ. The CDR3 sequence is 15 residues long. CDR3 amino acids: CASSQEGELVYGYTF. CDR3 bases: TGTGCCAGCAGCCAAGAAGGGGAGTTAGTCTATGGCTACACCTTC.

The rearrangement joins TRBV20-1 to TRBJ2-1; no clear D gene. The length of the CDR3 is 10 residues. The germline V and J ends were trimmed by 4 bases and 5 bases, with 3 bases remaining between them. Germline lookup yields CDR1 DFQATT and CDR2 SNEGSKA (reference sequence). In DNA, the CDR3 is TGCAGTGCTACTAACAATGAGCAGTTCTTC. Amino acids: CSATNNEQFF.

The V and J genes are TRBV30 and TRBJ1-4; TRBD1 matches at 8 bases. The CDR3 length is 15 residues. V was clipped by 5 bases and J by 7 bases; unmatched bases: 12. The V gene's germline CDR1 is GTSNPN and CDR2 SVGIG (reference sequence). The CDR3 region is CAWQTQGALGEKLFF. The DNA for the CDR3 is TGTGCCTGGCAGACCCAGGGGGCGCTTGGTGAAAAACTGTTTTTT.

CDR3 amino acids: CASREVGRTNTGELFF. The CDR3 DNA reads TGTGCCAGCAGAGAGGTGGGGCGGACGAACACCGGGGAGCTGTTTTTT. The chain recombines TRBV3-1 (or the pseudogene TRBV3-2) with TRBJ2-2; a weak D match, TRBD1 (5 bases). Germline V gives CDR1 LGHDT, CDR2 YNNKEL (reference sequence). This CDR3 region has 16 residues. V was pared by 6 bases and J by 0 bases, with 14 bases between.

This chain connects TRBV6-2 or TRBV6-3 to TRBJ1-1; 7 bases map to TRBD1. Trimming removed 5 bases from V and 5 bases from J; junction bases left unmatched: 8. CDR3 length equals 14 residues. Germline CDR1 reads MNHEY; CDR2 reads SVGEGT. The CDR3, as DNA: TGTGCCAGCAGTCTCAGACAGGGTAGGACTGAAGCTTTCTTT. Protein sequence: CASSLRQGRTEAFF.

The rearrangement links TRBV3-1 (or the pseudogene TRBV3-2) to TRBJ2-3, with D hard to call. Germline-derived CDR1 and CDR2 are LGHDT and YNNKEL (reference sequence). The ends were cut back, 4 bases at V and 2 bases at J, with 16 bases in the middle. This CDR3 has 16 amino acids. The CDR3 sequence is CASSPQKGRTTDTQYF. CDR3 DNA sequence: TGTGCCAGCAGCCCTCAGAAGGGAAGGACCACAGATACGCAGTATTTT.

V and J are TRBV5-5 and TRBJ1-2, with 9 bases that match TRBD1. Germline V gene data show CDR1 as SGHKS and CDR2 as YYEKEE (reference sequence). Trimming at V came to 4 bases and at J to 4 bases, leaving 2 bases not matched to a gene. CDR3 length: 13 residues. DNA for the CDR3: TGTGCCAGCAGCGAGGACAGGGGCTATGGCTACACCTTC. Translation: CASSEDRGYGYTF.

This chain joins TRBV12-3 or TRBV12-4 and TRBJ1-1; TRBD1 might be the D (5 bases). The CDR3 covers 13 residues. V was clipped by 6 bases and J by 6 bases, with 14 bases between them. The CDR3 loop is CASSPSGTSEAFF. CDR3 sequence (DNA): TGTGCCAGCAGCCCTAGCGGGACCTCTGAAGCTTTCTTT.

The chain is built from TRBV7-9 and TRBJ1-1; a possible D gene is TRBD1 (5 bases). Looked up from germline, CDR1 is SEHNR and CDR2 is FQNEAQ (reference sequence). This CDR3 spans 14 amino acids. V lost 6 bases and J 1 base, leaving 12 bases between the germline ends. The CDR3: CASRRTGQNTEAFF. The CDR3 DNA sequence: TGTGCCAGCAGGAGAACAGGACAGAACACTGAAGCTTTCTTT.

This clone was seen just once. The chain is built from TRBV11-2 and TRBJ2-1; D call uncertain. The ends were cut back, 1 base at V and 10 bases at J, with 5 bases in the middle. Germline V gene data show CDR1 as SGHAT and CDR2 as FQNNGV. This CDR3 spans 11 amino acids. The CDR3 DNA is TGTGCCAGCAGCTTAGGCTCAGAGCAGTTCTTC. This sequence encodes CASSLGSEQFF.